The 3 T cell receptor beta chains below all came from one sample that was sequenced in a study of CD8+ T cells in alopecia areata. As the sequencing template, cDNA was produced by extracting RNA and reverse transcribing it. TCRdb's copy holds only in-frame clones and misses some; the assay was immunoSEQ multiplex PCR. The profile covers about 150,000 clones, with more than 45% appearing a single time and around 6.8% taken by the ten largest. Sequencing was carried out using CD4+ T cells sorted from blood. These receptor sequences come from a human donor with alopecia areata.

This clone was detected only a few times. CDR3 bases: TGTGCCTGCCGGGGGGCCCAAGCTTTCTTT. Protein: CACRGAQAFF. The genes are TRBV30 and TRBJ1-1, with D possibly matching TRBD1 (6 bases). Trimming left V 6 bases short and J 9 bases short, with 11 bases between. CDR3 length: 10 amino acids. From germline, CDR1 is GTSNPN and CDR2 SVGIG (reference sequence).

The J gene is TRBJ2-7, the V gene TRBV5-6; D not certain. Germline V lookup: CDR1 SGHDT, CDR2 YYEEEE. The CDR3 is 13 amino acids. V was cut by 2 bases and J by 3 bases, with 9 bases left in between. CDR3 residues: CASSFVGYYEQYF. In DNA, the CDR3 is TGTGCCAGCAGCTTCGTCGGCTACTACGAGCAGTACTTC.

This clone was counted only a few times. This chain joins TRBV9 and TRBJ2-1; 11 bases agree with TRBD2. V gave up 2 bases and J gave up 6 bases; unmatched junction bases: 7. Germline V gene sequence: CDR1 SGDLS, CDR2 YYNGEE. This CDR3 is 16 amino acids long. CDR3 sequence (DNA): TGTGCCAGCAGCGTTTTAGCGGGAGGGCCCGGCAATGAGCAGTTCTTC. Amino acids: CASSVLAGGPGNEQFF.